These T cell receptor beta chains were read from a single sample in a study of blood T cell repertoires in COVID-19. Data came from immunoSEQ multiplex PCR; TCRdb stores just in-frame clones and leaves some out. Here the sample spans about 210,000 clones, roughly 88% being singletons. Specimen: PBMCs or T cells enriched from blood (not recorded which). The receptors originated from a man aged 35-49 years with acute COVID-19. Each CDR3 is given with its conserved first and last residue.

TRBV4-3 | CASSQESTGFNSPLHF
TRBV7-2 | CASSQQNNQPQHF
TRBV6-5 | CASSPEMVAKNIQYF
TRBV9 | CASSRTVTYEQYF
TRBV5-1 | CASSSDTALRETQYF
TRBV12-5 | CASGRDSYGYTF
TRBV11-2 | CASSRDSSEKTQYF
TRBV19 | CASSILGLRETQYF
TRBV5-1 | CASSLTGQGGILNEKLFF
TRBV19 | CASSIEQGNQPQHF
TRBV14 | CASSSRTDGNTEAFF
TRBV28 | CASGREGANEKLFF
TRBV5-1 | CASSWTDYHNYGYTF
TRBV7-3 | CASSPGQPWETQYF
TRBV5-4 | CASSPGGKLGYEQYF
TRBV2 | CASSPSSSRGQPQHF
TRBV18 | CASSLGLAPGTGELFF
TRBV5-4 | CASSLVGTSGSEQYF
TRBV2 | CASNPFSREQYF
TRBV4-3 | CASSQSTNSPLHF
TRBV19 | CASSPGSSYEQYF
TRBV5-1 | CASSFSASTDTQYF
TRBV18 | CASSPLPTEKETQYF
TRBV6-5 | CASSYSGGRGETQYF
TRBV18 | CASSNSGNNEQFF
TRBV5-6 | CASRGTSLETQYF
TRBV7-9 | CASSQNQGFKTYNEQFF
TRBV14 | CASSQDRRGKAFF
TRBV19 | CASSMAGVGSYEQYF
TRBV29-1 | CSVGIGGFTEAFF
TRBV28 | CASRLGGITEAFF
TRBV5-5 | CASSWDSTEAFF
TRBV7-9 | CASSLTSGAEQFF
TRBV13 | CASSLGVRGTYEQYF
TRBV9 | CASSPSTATYEQYF
TRBV10-3 | CAISVRTGELFF
TRBV3-1/TRBV3-2 | CASSRQYNEQFF
TRBV7-6 | CASSPGTGGLYEQYF
TRBV7-8 | CASSSGVAEYNEQFF
TRBV28 | CASSPLKGKNTEAFF
TRBV7-9 | CASSLARTTNEQFF
TRBV30 | CASTTRGYTF
TRBV19 | CASSIDPDRQNTEAFF
TRBV5-4 | CASSAKTSGSTDTQYF
TRBV27 | CASSSSYSRYEQYF